This passage covers 10 T cell receptor beta chains from one sample sequenced in a study of blood T cell repertoires in COVID-19. Profiled with immunoSEQ multiplex PCR; TCRdb holds only in-frame clones, not every one. The table shows around 180,000 clones, with roughly 80% occurring only once. Source material: peripheral blood. Every receptor here comes from a man aged 60 to 75 with active or convalescent COVID-19.

The rearrangement joins TRBV12-3 or TRBV12-4 to TRBJ2-7, with D maybe TRBD1 (5 bases). CDR3 length equals 11 residues. The V end was cut by 5 bases, the J end by 4 bases, with 6 bases between. CDR3 nucleotide sequence: TGTGCCAGCAGTCCAGGGTACGAGCAGTACTTC. Its protein is CASSPGYEQYF.

The chain is built from TRBV4-1 and TRBJ1-5; no firm D call. Germline loops: CDR1 MGHRA, CDR2 YSYEKL. V was clipped by 6 bases and J by 6 bases, with 15 bases between them. The CDR3 consists of 14 residues. The CDR3 loop is CASRPSAGGQPQHF. The CDR3 DNA reads TGCGCCAGCAGACCCAGTGCGGGAGGTCAGCCCCAGCATTTT.

A single count supports this clone. J is TRBJ2-1 and V is TRBV28; D might be TRBD2 (6 bases). The CDR3 has 16 residues. V lost 3 bases and J lost 10, with 22 bases in between. Germline V gene sequence: CDR1 MDHEN, CDR2 SYDVKM. Here the CDR3 DNA reads TGTGCCAGCAGTTTGCTAGGGACTGCGGTTCAAGGAGAGCAGTTCTTC. This sequence encodes CASSLLGTAVQGEQFF.

This chain uses TRBV29-1 with TRBJ1-5; D call uncertain. The CDR3 is 12 residues long. Looked up from germline, CDR1 is SQVTM and CDR2 is ANQGSEA. V lost 5 bases, J lost 11 bases, and 16 bases lay in between. DNA for the CDR3: TGCAGCGTTTGGGCCTCCGATATGACCCAGCATTTT. The encoded protein is CSVWASDMTQHF.

The V call is TRBV6-2 or TRBV6-3, the J call TRBJ2-7; 9 positions agree with TRBD1. The junction had 9 bases not matched to a gene; V was cut back by 2 bases and J by 4 bases. Germline V gene data show CDR1 as MNHEY and CDR2 as SVGEGT. The CDR3 is 16 amino acids. The CDR3 bases are TGTGCCAGCAGTTACGAGTGGGACAGGGAGGGATACGAGCAGTACTTC. It is translated as CASSYEWDREGYEQYF.

The chain joins TRBV18 to TRBJ2-2; D uncertain. The V end lost 4 bases, the J end lost 0 bases, and 6 bases lay between the germline ends. CDR1 and CDR2 from the germline V gene are KGHSH and LQKENI. The CDR3 is 14 residues long. The CDR3 reads CASSRRSNTGELFF. The CDR3 nucleotides are TGTGCCAGCTCACGTAGATCGAACACCGGGGAGCTGTTTTTT. The full variable domain, rest sourced from reference TRBV18 and TRBJ2-2, is NAGVMQNPRHLVRRRGQEARLRCSPMKGHSHVYWYRQLPEEGLKFMVYLQKENIIDESGMPKERFSAEFPKEGPSILRIQQVVRGDSAAYFCASSRRSNTGELFFGEGSRLTVL.

In its sample, this clone was seen once. The V and J genes are TRBV7-2 and TRBJ1-5; tentative D call: TRBD1 (5 bases). Germline values: CDR1 SGHTA, CDR2 FQGNSA. This CDR3 spans 15 amino acids. Trimming took 1 base from V and 6 from J, leaving 13 bases between them. CDR3: CASSLEPGWSQPQHF. In DNA, the CDR3 is TGTGCCAGCAGCTTAGAACCAGGGTGGTCTCAGCCCCAGCATTTT.

This chain joins TRBV14 and TRBJ2-1; D unclear. The CDR3 sequence is 14 residues long. CDR1 is SGHDN, CDR2 FVKESK, per germline. With 0 bases removed from V and 9 bases from J, the gap between germline ends came to 12 bases. The CDR3 here is CASSQDRGRREQFF. For the CDR3, the DNA is TGTGCCAGCAGCCAAGACCGAGGTAGGCGTGAGCAGTTCTTC. Using reference TRBV14 and TRBJ2-1 for the parts outside the CDR3, the full variable domain is EAGVTQFPSHSVIEKGQTVTLRCDPISGHDNLYWYRRVMGKEIKFLLHFVKESKQDESGMPNNRFLAERTGGTYSTLKVQPAELEDSGVYFCASSQDRGRREQFFGPGTRLTVL.

The genes are TRBV30 and TRBJ2-1; 11 nucleotides line up with TRBD2. The germline V gene encodes CDR1 GTSNPN and CDR2 SVGIG (reference sequence). V lost 8 bases to trimming and J lost 4 bases; unmatched junction nucleotides: 7. The CDR3 sequence is 14 residues long. The chain's CDR3 is CAGQTSGKYNEQFF. Here the CDR3 DNA reads TGTGCCGGTCAGACTAGCGGGAAGTACAATGAGCAGTTCTTC.

In this sample, this clone turned up a few times. The chain has TRBV10-1 and TRBJ2-7; 10 bases agree with TRBD2. The ends lost 6 bases at V and 0 bases at J; junction bases unmatched: 2. This CDR3 comprises 14 residues. Germline assignment: CDR1 WNHNN and CDR2 SYGVQD (reference sequence). The CDR3 DNA reads as TGCGCCAGCAGCGGGACTAGCGTCTCCTACGAGCAGTACTTC. This translates into CASSGTSVSYEQYF.